These T cell receptor beta chains were read from a single sample in a study of cytomegalovirus exposure and HLA in healthy donors. TCRdb's table, derived via immunoSEQ multiplex PCR, lists solely in-frame clones and lacks some. The sample lists tens of thousands of clones, almost 85% occurring once. The sample was PBMCs. The receptors shown here come from a middle-aged man in good health and CMV-seronegative. CDR3s include the opening cysteine and the closing phenylalanine or tryptophan. The order of the fields is V gene, clone size, J gene, D gene, CDR3 protein, CDR3 DNA. The D gene is left open where the match is weak. Clone size, where shown, is once, few, many, or a class for clones that have expanded.

TRBV27	NA	TRBJ2-2	NA	CASSLGALHTGELFF	TGTGCCAGCAGTTTAGGAGCCCTCCACACCGGGGAGCTGTTTTTT
TRBV7-9	NA	TRBJ2-5	NA	CSSSSLQETQYF	TGTTCCAGCAGCTCACTCCAAGAGACCCAGTACTTC
TRBV4-3	NA	TRBJ1-2	NA	CASSQQRGGGENGYTF	TGCGCCAGCAGCCAACAAAGAGGGGGAGGGGAGAATGGCTACACCTTC
TRBV10-1	NA	TRBJ2-7	NA	CASSDAHLGEQYF	TGCGCCAGCAGTGATGCACACCTTGGCGAGCAGTACTTC
TRBV20-1	NA	TRBJ1-1	NA	CSAVKNTEAFF	TGCAGTGCTGTAAAAAACACTGAAGCTTTCTTT
TRBV5-1	NA	TRBJ1-2	NA	CASSLSDSPYGYTF	TGCGCCAGCAGCTTGTCCGACAGCCCCTATGGCTACACCTTC
TRBV7-3	NA	TRBJ2-1	TRBD2	CASSFGTNNEQFF	TGTGCCAGCAGCTTTGGGACTAACAATGAGCAGTTCTTC
TRBV14	NA	TRBJ1-2	NA	CASSQVDAGPYGYTF	TGTGCCAGCAGCCAAGTTGATGCAGGCCCCTATGGCTACACCTTC
TRBV28	few	TRBJ1-4	TRBD1	CASSSLTGGKEKLFF	TGTGCCAGCAGTTCGCTGACAGGGGGCAAAGAAAAACTGTTTTTT
TRBV19	NA	TRBJ1-1	NA	CASSIRRVKEAFF	TGTGCCAGTAGTATACGGAGGGTTAAGGAAGCTTTCTTT
TRBV2	NA	TRBJ2-2	NA	CASIPTDRPTGELFF	TGTGCCAGCATTCCAACCGACAGACCCACCGGGGAGCTGTTTTTT
TRBV7-3	NA	TRBJ1-1	NA	CASSPSGGSNTEAFF	TGTGCCAGCAGCCCCTCGGGGGGCTCGAACACTGAAGCTTTCTTT
TRBV5-1	NA	TRBJ1-4	TRBD1	CASSTGTGGTNEKLFF	TGCGCCAGCAGCACCGGGACAGGGGGGACTAATGAAAAACTGTTTTTT
TRBV6-6	few	TRBJ2-5	NA	CASRSGGSETQYF	TGTGCCAGCAGGTCCGGGGGTTCAGAGACCCAGTACTTC
TRBV6-1	NA	TRBJ1-6	NA	CASSEINVPGNSPLHF	TGTGCCAGCAGTGAAATAAACGTTCCAGGGAATTCACCCCTCCACTTT
TRBV4-1	NA	TRBJ2-3	TRBD2	CASSHAGTSGVDTQYF	TGCGCCAGCAGCCACGCCGGGACTAGCGGTGTAGATACGCAGTATTTT
TRBV6-5	NA	TRBJ1-4	NA	CASGTRSLNEKLFF	TGTGCCAGCGGTACGCGGTCACTTAATGAAAAACTGTTTTTT
TRBV11-3	NA	TRBJ2-1	TRBD1	CASSHRTGRNEQFF	TGTGCCAGCAGCCATAGGACAGGAAGGAATGAGCAGTTCTTC
TRBV9	NA	TRBJ2-7	NA	CASSVARGPGEQYF	TGTGCCAGCAGCGTAGCGCGGGGGCCGGGGGAGCAGTACTTC
TRBV4-2	NA	TRBJ2-3	TRBD2	CASSESGGDTDTQYF	TGTGCCAGCAGCGAGAGCGGGGGGGACACAGATACGCAGTATTTT
TRBV19	once	TRBJ2-1	TRBD1	CASSTGQVTYNEQFF	TGTGCCAGTAGTACCGGACAGGTGACCTACAATGAGCAGTTCTTC
TRBV25-1	NA	TRBJ2-7	NA	CASSESHGSYEQYF	TGTGCCAGCAGTGAATCGCACGGTTCCTACGAGCAGTACTTC
TRBV7-8	NA	TRBJ2-7	NA	CASSQERGGAYEQYF	TGTGCCAGCAGCCAAGAGAGGGGGGGAGCCTACGAGCAGTACTTC
TRBV12-5	NA	TRBJ2-3	NA	CASGLGLASDRTDTQYF	TGTGCTAGTGGTTTGGGCCTAGCAAGTGATCGCACAGATACGCAGTATTTT
TRBV11-3	NA	TRBJ2-2	TRBD2	CASSLAGGPTGELFF	TGTGCCAGCAGCCTAGCGGGGGGCCCCACCGGGGAGCTGTTTTTT
TRBV12-5	NA	TRBJ2-3	NA	CASGLGQSGTDTQYF	TGTGCTAGTGGTTTGGGACAGAGTGGCACAGATACGCAGTATTTT
TRBV7-9	NA	TRBJ2-2	NA	CASSSGTNTGELFF	TGTGCCAGCAGCTCCGGGACGAACACCGGGGAGCTGTTTTTT
TRBV7-3	NA	TRBJ1-2	TRBD1	CASSLSGTDNYGYTF	TGTGCCAGCAGCTTATCCGGGACAGATAACTATGGCTACACCTTC
TRBV27	once	TRBJ1-6	TRBD1	CASTSGTVNSPLHF	TGTGCCAGCACATCCGGGACAGTTAATTCACCCCTCCACTTT
TRBV28	NA	TRBJ1-3	NA	CASSFPGGNTIYF	TGTGCCAGCAGTTTTCCGGGTGGAAACACCATATATTTT
TRBV4-2	NA	TRBJ1-4	TRBD1	CASSQSTAGGVGEKLFF	TGTGCCAGCAGCCAGAGTACTGCAGGGGGCGTTGGAGAAAAACTGTTTTTT
TRBV7-8	once	TRBJ2-1	NA	CASSPGRWGEGDEQFF	TGTGCCAGCAGCCCAGGCCGCTGGGGGGAGGGGGATGAGCAGTTCTTC
TRBV6-4	NA	TRBJ2-7	NA	CASRSPGGKILQYF	TGTGCCAGCAGGAGCCCAGGAGGAAAAATATTACAGTACTTC
TRBV9	NA	TRBJ1-6	NA	CASSAAPRRGYSPLHF	TGTGCCAGCAGCGCGGCCCCTCGACGGGGGTATTCACCCCTCCACTTT
TRBV5-1	NA	TRBJ2-7	TRBD1	CASSGGQGAYEQYF	TGCGCCAGCAGCGGAGGACAGGGGGCCTACGAGCAGTACTTC
TRBV7-8	NA	TRBJ1-1	NA	CASSLASGPTEAFF	TGTGCCAGCAGCTTAGCGTCAGGGCCCACTGAAGCTTTCTTT
TRBV6-1	once	TRBJ1-5	NA	CASSERGAGARYSNQPQHF	TGTGCCAGCAGTGAGCGGGGGGCAGGGGCCCGATATAGCAATCAGCCCCAGCATTTT
TRBV6-5	NA	TRBJ2-7	TRBD1	CASSYGGQGGQQYF	TGTGCCAGCAGTTACGGGGGACAGGGGGGCCAGCAGTACTTC
TRBV6-1	few	TRBJ2-3	TRBD2	CASRPLAGGQIRCYF	TGTGCCAGCAGGCCTTTAGCGGGGGGGCAGATCCGGTGCTATTTT
TRBV29-1	NA	TRBJ2-2	NA	CSAERGAGTGELFF	TGCAGCGCCGAACGGGGGGCCGGAACCGGGGAGCTGTTTTTT
TRBV4-1	NA	TRBJ1-2	NA	CASSQGRGYTF	TGCGCCAGCAGCCAGGGGCGAGGCTACACCTTC